A selection of T cell receptor beta chains follows, all from one sample in a study of blood T cell repertoires in COVID-19. Profiled with immunoSEQ multiplex PCR; TCRdb holds only in-frame clones, not every one. The sample has roughly 240,000 clones; around 86% are singletons. Sequenced: peripheral blood. The receptor source for this set is a man aged 18 to 29 with active or convalescent COVID-19. Each CDR3 is given with its conserved first and last residue. A D gene is named only where the DNA matches it firmly. The size of a clone is reported for some rows only, either as once, few or many, or as a class for expanded clones.

>-|12|-|TRBV6-5|TRBJ2-7
TGTGCCAGCGCCCCCGCTCCGGGGGAGCAGTACTTC
CASAPAPGEQYF
>TRBD2|15|-|TRBV6-6|TRBJ2-1
TGTGCCAGCAACACGGGCGGGAGGACCCACAATGAGCAGTTCTTC
CASNTGGRTHNEQFF
>-|13|-|TRBV21-1|TRBJ2-7
TGTGCCAGCAGTTCTAGCGGGAGCCAGTCGCAGTACTTC
CASSSSGSQSQYF
>TRBD2|16|-|TRBV3-1/TRBV3-2|TRBJ2-3
TGTGCCAGCAGCCAAGCATCGAGCGGGGGGTCAGATACGCAGTATTTT
CASSQASSGGSDTQYF
>-|14|few|TRBV27|TRBJ1-4
TGTGCCAGCAGTTCGCACAGGGCCAATGAAAAACTGTTTTTT
CASSSHRANEKLFF
>-|16|-|TRBV6-1|TRBJ2-1
TGTGCCAGCAGTGAAGCCGCGGTCAGTGCCTTCGATGAGCAGTTCTTC
CASSEAAVSAFDEQFF
>-|15|-|TRBV28|TRBJ2-1
TGTGCCAGCAGGGGTCACCCTGAGGAGGCTAGTGAGCAGTTCTTC
CASRGHPEEASEQFF
>-|15|-|TRBV27|TRBJ1-4
TGTGCCAGCAGCCCTTACAGTGCAACTAATGAAAAACTGTTTTTT
CASSPYSATNEKLFF
>TRBD1|14|few|TRBV6-5|TRBJ2-7
TGTGCCAGCAGTCCGGACAGGGGGTTATACGAGCAGTACTTC
CASSPDRGLYEQYF
>TRBD1|16|few|TRBV30|TRBJ1-1
TGTGCCTGGAGTCTCGGTCCCGGGACAGGGGGCACTGAAGCTTTCTTT
CAWSLGPGTGGTEAFF
>-|13|-|TRBV30|TRBJ1-2
TGTGCCTGGAGTGACCGAGTCAACTATGGCTACACCTTC
CAWSDRVNYGYTF
>-|13|-|TRBV27|TRBJ1-2
TGTGCCAGCAGTTTACAACAGATCTATGGCTACACCTTC
CASSLQQIYGYTF
>-|12|once|TRBV5-8|TRBJ2-5
TGTGCCAGCAGCTGGGGGGAGGAGACCCAGTACTTC
CASSWGEETQYF
>-|12|-|TRBV24-1|TRBJ1-5
TGTGCCACCAGTGCCCTCGGGGGGCCCCAGCATTTT
CATSALGGPQHF
>-|15|many|TRBV6-6|TRBJ1-5
TGTGCCAGCAGTTACTCGATTACCTACAATCAGCCCCAGCATTTT
CASSYSITYNQPQHF
>-|12|once|TRBV19|TRBJ1-2
TGTGCCACCAGGACGGGGTTATATGGCTACACCTTC
CATRTGLYGYTF
>TRBD1|15|-|TRBV19|TRBJ1-5
TGTGCCAGTAGTAAGATGACAGGGGGCGGCCAGCCCCAGCATTTT
CASSKMTGGGQPQHF
>-|17|-|TRBV7-9|TRBJ2-5
TGTGCCAGCAGCTTCAACAGGGACCCGACCATCCAAGAGACCCAGTACTTC
CASSFNRDPTIQETQYF
>-|24|-|TRBV9|TRBJ2-6
TGTGCCAGCAGCGTCGTGGGCAGACTAGGGGTGGTTAGGGATTCCCCTTCTGGGGCCAACGTCCTGACTTTC
CASSVVGRLGVVRDSPSGANVLTF
>-|18|-|TRBV27|TRBJ2-2
TGTGCCAGCAGTGAGGCTTTCACCCGGGGGTTGGGCACCGGGGAGCTGTTTTTT
CASSEAFTRGLGTGELFF
>TRBD1|17|-|TRBV24-1|TRBJ2-2
TGTGCCACCAGTGCCCTACCGGGACAGGGTGTCCCCGGGGAGCTGTTTTTT
CATSALPGQGVPGELFF
>-|15|few|TRBV4-1|TRBJ2-5
TGCGCCAGCAGCCAAGTTCCGGAGGGGCAAGAGACCCAGTACTTC
CASSQVPEGQETQYF
>TRBD1|14|-|TRBV7-9|TRBJ2-7
TGTGCCAGCAGCCGAGACAGGGACTCCTACGAGCAGTACTTC
CASSRDRDSYEQYF
>TRBD2|15|-|TRBV6-5|TRBJ2-1
TGTGCCAGCAGTTATAGTCGGACTAGCCTAGATGAGCAGTTCTTC
CASSYSRTSLDEQFF